This T cell receptor beta chain came from a study of post-analysis software for immune sequencing data. Whole-study results and caveats: Significantly lower normalized Chao1 diversity was found in patients with multiple sclerosis relative to controls.

The TCR beta cDNA libraries contained unique molecular identifiers. TCRdb redid the calling of the PCR reads with MiXCR, one entry per CDR3 protein. The sample yields roughly 430,000 distinct CDR3 sequences, approximately 37% seen once. A note on this clonotype: Antigen specificity is unknown.

The clonotype comes from a girl aged 2 to 10 with multiple sclerosis. Sequencing used blood.

As DNA, the CDR3 is TGTGCCAGCAGCCCCTCCGCGAACACTGAAGCTTTCTTT. This translates into CASSPSANTEAFF. This chain links TRBV6-5 with TRBJ1-1; D ambiguous. The CDR3 covers 13 residues. The germline CDR1 and CDR2 sequences are MNHEY and SVGAGI. The V gene lost 6 bases and the J gene lost 1 base, with 9 bases spanning the gap.